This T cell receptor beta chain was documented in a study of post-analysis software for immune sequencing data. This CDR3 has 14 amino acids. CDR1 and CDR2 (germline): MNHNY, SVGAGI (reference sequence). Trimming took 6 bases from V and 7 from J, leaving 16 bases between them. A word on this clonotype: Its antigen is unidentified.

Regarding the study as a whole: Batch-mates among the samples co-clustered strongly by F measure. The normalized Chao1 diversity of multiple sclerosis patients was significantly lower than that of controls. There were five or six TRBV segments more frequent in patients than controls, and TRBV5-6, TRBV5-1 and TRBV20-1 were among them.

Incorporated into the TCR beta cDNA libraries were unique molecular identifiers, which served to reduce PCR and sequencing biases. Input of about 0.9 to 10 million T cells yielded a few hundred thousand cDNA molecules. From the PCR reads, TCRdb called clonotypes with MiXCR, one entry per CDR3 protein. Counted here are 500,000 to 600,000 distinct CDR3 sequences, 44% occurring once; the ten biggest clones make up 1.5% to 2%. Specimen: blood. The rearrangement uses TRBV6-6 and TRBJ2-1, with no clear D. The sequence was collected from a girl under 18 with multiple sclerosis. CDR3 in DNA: TGTGCCAGCAGGGCGTCCCGGCAGGAAAATGAGCAGTTCTTC. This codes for CASRASRQENEQFF.